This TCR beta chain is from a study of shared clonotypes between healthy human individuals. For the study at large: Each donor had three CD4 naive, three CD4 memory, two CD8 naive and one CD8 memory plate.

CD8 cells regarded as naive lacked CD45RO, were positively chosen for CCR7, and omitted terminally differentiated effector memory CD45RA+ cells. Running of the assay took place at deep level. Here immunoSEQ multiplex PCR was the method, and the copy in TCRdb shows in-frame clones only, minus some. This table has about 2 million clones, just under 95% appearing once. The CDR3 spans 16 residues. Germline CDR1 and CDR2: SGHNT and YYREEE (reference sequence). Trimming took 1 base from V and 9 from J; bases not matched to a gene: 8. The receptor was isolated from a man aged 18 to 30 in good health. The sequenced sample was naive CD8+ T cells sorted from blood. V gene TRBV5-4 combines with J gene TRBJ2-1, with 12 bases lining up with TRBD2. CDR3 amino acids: CASSLLAGGPPGEQFF. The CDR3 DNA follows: TGTGCCAGCAGCTTGCTAGCGGGGGGGCCACCGGGTGAGCAGTTCTTC.